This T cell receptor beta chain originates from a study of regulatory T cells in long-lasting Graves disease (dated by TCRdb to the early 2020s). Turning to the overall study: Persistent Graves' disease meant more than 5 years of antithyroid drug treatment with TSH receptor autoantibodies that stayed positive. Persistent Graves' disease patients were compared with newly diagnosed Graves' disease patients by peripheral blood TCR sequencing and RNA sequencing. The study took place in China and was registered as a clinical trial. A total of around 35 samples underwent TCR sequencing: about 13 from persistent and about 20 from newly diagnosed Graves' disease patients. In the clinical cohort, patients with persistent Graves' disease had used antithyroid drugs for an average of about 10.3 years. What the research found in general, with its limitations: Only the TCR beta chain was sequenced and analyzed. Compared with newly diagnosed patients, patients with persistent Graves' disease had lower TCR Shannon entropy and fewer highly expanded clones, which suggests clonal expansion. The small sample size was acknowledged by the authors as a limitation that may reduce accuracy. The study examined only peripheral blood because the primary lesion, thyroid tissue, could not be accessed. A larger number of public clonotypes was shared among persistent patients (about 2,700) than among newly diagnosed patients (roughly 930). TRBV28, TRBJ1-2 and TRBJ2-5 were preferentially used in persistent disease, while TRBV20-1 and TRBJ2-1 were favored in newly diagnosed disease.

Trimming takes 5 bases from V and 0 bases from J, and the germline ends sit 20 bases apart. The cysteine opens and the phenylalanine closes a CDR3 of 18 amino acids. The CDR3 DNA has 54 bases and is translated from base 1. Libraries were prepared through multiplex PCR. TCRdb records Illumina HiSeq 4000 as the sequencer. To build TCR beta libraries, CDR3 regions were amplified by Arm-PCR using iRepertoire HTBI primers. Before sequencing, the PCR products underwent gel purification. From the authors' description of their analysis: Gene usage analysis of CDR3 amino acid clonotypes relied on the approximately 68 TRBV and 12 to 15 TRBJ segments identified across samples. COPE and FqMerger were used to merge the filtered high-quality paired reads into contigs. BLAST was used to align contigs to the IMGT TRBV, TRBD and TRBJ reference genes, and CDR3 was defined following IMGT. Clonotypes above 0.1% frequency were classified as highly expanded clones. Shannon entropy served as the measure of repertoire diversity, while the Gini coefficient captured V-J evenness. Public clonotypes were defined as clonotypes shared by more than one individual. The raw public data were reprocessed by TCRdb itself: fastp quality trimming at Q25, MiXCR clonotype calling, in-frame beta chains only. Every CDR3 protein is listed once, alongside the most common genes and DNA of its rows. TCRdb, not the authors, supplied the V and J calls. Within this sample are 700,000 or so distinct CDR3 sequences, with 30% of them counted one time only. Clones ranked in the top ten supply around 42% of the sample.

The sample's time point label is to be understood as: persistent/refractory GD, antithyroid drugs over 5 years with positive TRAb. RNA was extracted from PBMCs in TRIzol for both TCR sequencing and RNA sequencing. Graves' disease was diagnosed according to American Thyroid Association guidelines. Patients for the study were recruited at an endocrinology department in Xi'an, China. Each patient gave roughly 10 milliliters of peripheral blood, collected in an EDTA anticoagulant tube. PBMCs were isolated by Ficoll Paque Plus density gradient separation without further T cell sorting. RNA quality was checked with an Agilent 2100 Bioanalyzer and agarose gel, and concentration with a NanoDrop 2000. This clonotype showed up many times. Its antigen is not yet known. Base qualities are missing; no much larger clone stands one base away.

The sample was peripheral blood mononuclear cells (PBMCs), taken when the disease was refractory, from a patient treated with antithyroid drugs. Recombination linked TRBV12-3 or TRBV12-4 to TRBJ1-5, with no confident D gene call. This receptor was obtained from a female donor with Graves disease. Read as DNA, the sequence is TGTGCCAGCAGTACTCCCCTGGGCAGCCTTTATAGCAATCAGCCCCAGCATTTT. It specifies CASSTPLGSLYSNQPQHF.